Listed here are 2 T cell receptor beta chains from one sample, sequenced in a study of blood T cell repertoires in COVID-19. Profiled with immunoSEQ multiplex PCR; TCRdb holds only in-frame clones, not every one. The sample carries over 130,000 clones, roughly 84% recorded once. Material: peripheral blood. Source of these receptors: a man aged 30-40 years with COVID-19, enrolled during active disease.

The chain uses TRBV19 and TRBJ2-7; D remains ambiguous. V was pared by 4 bases and J by 1 base, with 5 bases between. The CDR3 is made up of 12 amino acids. Germline CDR1 is LNHDA and CDR2 is SQIVND (reference sequence). The CDR3 loop is CASSKTSYEQYF. The CDR3 nucleotides are TGTGCCAGTAGTAAGACTTCCTACGAGCAGTACTTC. Full variable domain (outside the CDR3, taken from reference TRBV19 and TRBJ2-7): DGGITQSPKYLFRKEGQNVTLSCEQNLNHDAMYWYRQDPGQGLRLIYYSQIVNDFQKGDIAEGYSVSREKKESFPLTVTSAQKNPTAFYLCASSKTSYEQYFGPGTRLTVT.

The rearrangement joins TRBV5-4 to TRBJ2-7, with 7 nucleotides matching TRBD2. Per the germline V gene, CDR1 is SGHNT and CDR2 is YYREEE (reference sequence). The CDR3 extends over 15 amino acids. V shed 1 base, J shed 2 bases, and the junction held 6 bases outside the gene matches. CDR3 sequence (DNA): TGTGCCAGCAGCTTGAGGAGCGGGACCGCCTACGAGCAGTACTTC. As protein: CASSLRSGTAYEQYF.